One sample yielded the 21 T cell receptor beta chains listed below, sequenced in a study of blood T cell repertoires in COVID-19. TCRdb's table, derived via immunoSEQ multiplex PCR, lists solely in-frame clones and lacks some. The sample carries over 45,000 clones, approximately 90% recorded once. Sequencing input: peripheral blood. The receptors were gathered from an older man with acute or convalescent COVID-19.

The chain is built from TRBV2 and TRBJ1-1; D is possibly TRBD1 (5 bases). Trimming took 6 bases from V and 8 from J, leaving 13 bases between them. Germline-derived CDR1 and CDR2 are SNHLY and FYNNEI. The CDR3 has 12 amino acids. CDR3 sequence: CASSGSRTEAFF. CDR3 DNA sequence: TGTGCCAGCAGCGGGTCCAGGACAGAAGCTTTCTTT.

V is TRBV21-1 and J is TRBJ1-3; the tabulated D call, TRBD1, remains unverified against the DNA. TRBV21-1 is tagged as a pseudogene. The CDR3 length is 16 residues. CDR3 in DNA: TGTGCCAGCAGGAGAAGGGAACAGGGAACTGGAAACACCATATATTTT. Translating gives CASRRREQGTGNTIYF.

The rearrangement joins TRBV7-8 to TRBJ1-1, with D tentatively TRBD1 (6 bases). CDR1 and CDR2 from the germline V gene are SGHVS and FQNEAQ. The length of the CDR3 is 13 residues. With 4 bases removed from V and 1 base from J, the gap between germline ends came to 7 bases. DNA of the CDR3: TGTGCCAGCAGCTGGGACAAGAACACTGAAGCTTTCTTT. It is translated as CASSWDKNTEAFF.

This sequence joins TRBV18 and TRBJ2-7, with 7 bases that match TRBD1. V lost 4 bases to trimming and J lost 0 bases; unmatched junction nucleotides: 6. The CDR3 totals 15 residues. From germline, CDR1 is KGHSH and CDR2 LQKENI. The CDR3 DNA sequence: TGTGCCAGCTCACTAACGGACAGGAGCTCCTACGAGCAGTACTTC. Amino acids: CASSLTDRSSYEQYF.

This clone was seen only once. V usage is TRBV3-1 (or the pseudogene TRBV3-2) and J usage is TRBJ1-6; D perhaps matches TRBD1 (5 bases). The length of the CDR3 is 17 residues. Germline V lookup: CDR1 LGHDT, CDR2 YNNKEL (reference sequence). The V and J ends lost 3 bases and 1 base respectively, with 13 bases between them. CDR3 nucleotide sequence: TGTGCCAGCAGCCACCAGGCCGGGGGTTCCTATAATTCACCCCTCCACTTT. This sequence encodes CASSHQAGGSYNSPLHF.

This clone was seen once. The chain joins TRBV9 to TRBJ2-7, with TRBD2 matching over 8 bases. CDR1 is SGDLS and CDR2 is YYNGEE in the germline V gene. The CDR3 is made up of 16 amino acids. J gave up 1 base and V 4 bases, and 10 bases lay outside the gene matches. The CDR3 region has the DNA TGTGCCAGCAGCCCCTTCGGGGGGGGGCGATCCTACGAGCAGTACTTC. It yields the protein CASSPFGGGRSYEQYF.

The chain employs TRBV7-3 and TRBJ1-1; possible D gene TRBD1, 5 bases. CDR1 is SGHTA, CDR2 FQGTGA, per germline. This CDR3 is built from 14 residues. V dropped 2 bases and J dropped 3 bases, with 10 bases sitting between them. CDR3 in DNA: TGTGCCAGCAGCTTACTCGGACACGACACTGAAGCTTTCTTT. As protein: CASSLLGHDTEAFF.

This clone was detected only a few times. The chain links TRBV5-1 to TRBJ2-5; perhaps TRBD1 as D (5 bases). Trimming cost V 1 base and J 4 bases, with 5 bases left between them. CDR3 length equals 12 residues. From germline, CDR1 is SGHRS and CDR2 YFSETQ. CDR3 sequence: CASSLRGETQYF. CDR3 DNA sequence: TGCGCCAGCAGCTTGAGGGGAGAGACCCAGTACTTC.

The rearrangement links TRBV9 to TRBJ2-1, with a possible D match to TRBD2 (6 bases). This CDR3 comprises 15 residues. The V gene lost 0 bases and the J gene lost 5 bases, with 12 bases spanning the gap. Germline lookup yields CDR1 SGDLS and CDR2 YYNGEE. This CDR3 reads CASSVEQTRDNEQFF. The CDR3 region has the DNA TGTGCCAGCAGCGTAGAACAGACTAGGGACAATGAGCAGTTCTTC. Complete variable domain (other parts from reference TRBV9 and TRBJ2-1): DSGVTQTPKHLITATGQRVTLRCSPRSGDLSVYWYQQSLDQGLQFLIQYYNGEERAKGNILERFSAQQFPDLHSELNLSSLELGDSALYFCASSVEQTRDNEQFFGPGTRLTVL.

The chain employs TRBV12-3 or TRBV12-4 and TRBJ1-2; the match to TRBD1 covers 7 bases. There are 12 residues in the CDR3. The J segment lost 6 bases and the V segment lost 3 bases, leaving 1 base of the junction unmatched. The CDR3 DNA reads TGTGCCAGCAGTTTCACAGGGGATGGCTACACCTTC. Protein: CASSFTGDGYTF.

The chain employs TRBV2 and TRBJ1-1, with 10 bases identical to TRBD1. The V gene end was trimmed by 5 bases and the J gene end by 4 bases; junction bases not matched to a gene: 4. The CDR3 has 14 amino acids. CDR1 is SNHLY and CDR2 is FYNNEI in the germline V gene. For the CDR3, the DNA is TGTGCCAGCAGTTACGGACAGGGGGTCACTGAAGCTTTCTTT. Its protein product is CASSYGQGVTEAFF.

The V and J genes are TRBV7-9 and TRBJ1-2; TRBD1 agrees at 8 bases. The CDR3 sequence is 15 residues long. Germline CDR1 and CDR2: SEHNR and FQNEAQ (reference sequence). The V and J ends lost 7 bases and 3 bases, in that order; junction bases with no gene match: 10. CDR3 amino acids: CASTEGDRGYYGYTF. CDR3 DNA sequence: TGTGCCAGCACGGAAGGAGACAGGGGCTACTATGGCTACACCTTC.

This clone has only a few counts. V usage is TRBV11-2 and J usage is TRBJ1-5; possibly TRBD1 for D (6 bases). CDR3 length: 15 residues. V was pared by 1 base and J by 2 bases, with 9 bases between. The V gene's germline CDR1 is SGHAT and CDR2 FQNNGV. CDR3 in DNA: TGTGCCAGCAGCTTAGCTGAGGGGGGCAATCAGCCCCAGCATTTT. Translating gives CASSLAEGGNQPQHF.

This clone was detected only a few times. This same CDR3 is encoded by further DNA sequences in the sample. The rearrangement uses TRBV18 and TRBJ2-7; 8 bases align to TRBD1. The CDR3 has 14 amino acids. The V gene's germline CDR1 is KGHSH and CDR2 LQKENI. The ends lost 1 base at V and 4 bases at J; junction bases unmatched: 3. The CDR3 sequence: CASSPRQGAYEQYF. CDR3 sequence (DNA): TGTGCCAGCTCACCACGGCAGGGGGCTTACGAGCAGTACTTC. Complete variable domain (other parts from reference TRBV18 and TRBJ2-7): NAGVMQNPRHLVRRRGQEARLRCSPMKGHSHVYWYRQLPEEGLKFMVYLQKENIIDESGMPKERFSAEFPKEGPSILRIQQVVRGDSAAYFCASSPRQGAYEQYFGPGTRLTVT.

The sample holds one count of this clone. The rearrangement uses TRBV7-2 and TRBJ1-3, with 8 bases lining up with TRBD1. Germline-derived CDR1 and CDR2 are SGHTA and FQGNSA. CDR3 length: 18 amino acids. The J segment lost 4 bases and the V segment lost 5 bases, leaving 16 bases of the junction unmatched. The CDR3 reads CASSQSGTGPKAGNTIYF. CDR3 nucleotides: TGTGCCAGCAGCCAATCAGGGACAGGTCCTAAGGCGGGAAACACCATATATTTT.

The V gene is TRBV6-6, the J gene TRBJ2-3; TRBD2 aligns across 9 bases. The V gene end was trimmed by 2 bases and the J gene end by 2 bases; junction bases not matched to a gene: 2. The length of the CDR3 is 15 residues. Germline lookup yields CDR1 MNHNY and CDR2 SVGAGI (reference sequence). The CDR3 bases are TGTGCCAGCAGTTACAAGCGGGGGGCCACAGATACGCAGTATTTT. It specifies CASSYKRGATDTQYF.

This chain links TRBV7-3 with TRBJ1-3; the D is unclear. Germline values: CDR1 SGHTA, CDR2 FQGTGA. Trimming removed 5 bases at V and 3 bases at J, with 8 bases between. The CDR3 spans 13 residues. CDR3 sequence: CASSPPGGNTIYF. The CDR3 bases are TGTGCCAGCAGCCCTCCGGGTGGAAACACCATATATTTT.

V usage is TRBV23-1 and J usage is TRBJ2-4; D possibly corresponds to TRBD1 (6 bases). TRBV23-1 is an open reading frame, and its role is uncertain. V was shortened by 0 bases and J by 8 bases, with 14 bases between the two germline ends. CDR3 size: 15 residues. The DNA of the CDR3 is TGCGCCAGCAGTCAATCTCACAGGACAGCGGACATTCAGTACTTC. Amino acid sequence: CASSQSHRTADIQYF.

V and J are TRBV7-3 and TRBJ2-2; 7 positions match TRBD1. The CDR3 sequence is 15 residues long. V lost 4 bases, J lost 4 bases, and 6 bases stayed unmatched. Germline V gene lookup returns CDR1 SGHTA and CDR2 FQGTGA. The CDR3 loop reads CASSSTGMSTGELFF. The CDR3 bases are TGTGCCAGCAGCTCGACAGGGATGAGCACCGGGGAGCTGTTTTTT.

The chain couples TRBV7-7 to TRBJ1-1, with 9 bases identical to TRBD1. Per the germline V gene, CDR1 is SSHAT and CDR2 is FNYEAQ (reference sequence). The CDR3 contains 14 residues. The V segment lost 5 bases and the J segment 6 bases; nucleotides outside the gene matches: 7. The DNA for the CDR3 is TGTGCCAGCAGCCCACAGGGGGCTGGGGCTGAAGCTTTCTTT. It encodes CASSPQGAGAEAFF.

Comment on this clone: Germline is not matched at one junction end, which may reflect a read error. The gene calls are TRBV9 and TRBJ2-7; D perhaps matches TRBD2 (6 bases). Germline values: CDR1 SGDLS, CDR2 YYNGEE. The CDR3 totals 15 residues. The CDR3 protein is CASSVGGRISSEQYF. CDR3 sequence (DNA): TGTGCCAGCAGCGTAGGTGGGAGGATTTCCTCCGAGCAGTACTTC.